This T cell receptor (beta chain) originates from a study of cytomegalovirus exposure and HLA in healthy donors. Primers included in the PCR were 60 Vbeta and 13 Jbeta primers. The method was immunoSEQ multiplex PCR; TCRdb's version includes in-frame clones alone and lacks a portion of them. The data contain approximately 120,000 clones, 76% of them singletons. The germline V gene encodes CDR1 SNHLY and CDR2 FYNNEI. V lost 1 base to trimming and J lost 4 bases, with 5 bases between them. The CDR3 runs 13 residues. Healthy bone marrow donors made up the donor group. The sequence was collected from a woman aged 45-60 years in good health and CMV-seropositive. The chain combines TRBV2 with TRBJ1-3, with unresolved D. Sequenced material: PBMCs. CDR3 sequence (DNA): TGTGCCAGCAGTGAAGTTAGAGGAAACACCATATATTTT. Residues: CASSEVRGNTIYF.